The present T cell receptor beta chain was sequenced within a study of HIV-infected patients and healthy controls. All unsorted peripheral T cells were captured because whole blood was used without fractionation. V lost 6 bases, J lost 2 bases, and 11 bases lay in between. This CDR3 is 15 amino acids long. This clonotype has at least ten counts. Reverse transcription used approximately 500 ng RNA and constant-region primers for alpha and beta. Alpha and beta chain libraries were made separately by chain-specific third strand synthesis with multiplexing indices. Ligation attached cDNA to a 5' RACE adapter that carried a random hexamer and SP2 site. TCRdb re-called the 5' RACE reads with MiXCR, one entry per CDR3 protein. The data contain about 10,000 distinct CDR3 sequences, about 9.4% of them singletons.

The chain joins TRBV12-3 or TRBV12-4 to TRBJ2-6; weak D call: TRBD1 (7 bases). Sequencing was performed on blood, taken before antiretroviral therapy. This clonotype originated in an adult with HIV infection. CDR3 sequence reads: CASSPGGTGANVLTF. In nucleotides, the CDR3 is TGTGCCAGCAGCCCAGGGGGGACTGGGGCCAACGTCCTGACTTTC.